What follows are 2 T cell receptor beta chains derived from one specimen sequenced in a study of glioma-infiltrating T cells after dendritic cell vaccination. Only in-frame clones appear in the TCRdb table, and some are missing; sequencing was by immunoSEQ multiplex PCR. The sample lists approximately 85,000 clones, approximately 81% occurring once. Time point described: after dendritic cell vaccination, including at tumor progression/relapse. The sequencing used blood, collected after dendritic cell vaccination. The receptors stem from a human donor with glioblastoma.

The chain carries TRBV19 and TRBJ2-7; D is perhaps TRBD2 (6 bases). Between the trimmed V and J ends, which lost 4 bases and 7 bases, there was a span of 20 bases. In germline, CDR1 is LNHDA, CDR2 SQIVND (reference sequence). The CDR3 length is 15 residues. Here the CDR3 DNA reads TGTGCCAGTAGTAGTGGGGGGAACAGCGGCTTTGAGCAGTACTTC. This codes for CASSSGGNSGFEQYF.

The J gene is TRBJ2-2, the V gene TRBV6-1, with 10 bases that match TRBD1. This CDR3 spans 16 amino acids. The germline CDR1 and CDR2 sequences are MNHNS and SASEGT. V was pared by 4 bases and J by 5 bases, with 7 bases of the junction left unmatched. CDR3 DNA sequence: TGTGCCAGCAGTGTTGAGACAGGGGGCGCTACCGGGGAGCTGTTTTTT. Translating it yields CASSVETGGATGELFF.